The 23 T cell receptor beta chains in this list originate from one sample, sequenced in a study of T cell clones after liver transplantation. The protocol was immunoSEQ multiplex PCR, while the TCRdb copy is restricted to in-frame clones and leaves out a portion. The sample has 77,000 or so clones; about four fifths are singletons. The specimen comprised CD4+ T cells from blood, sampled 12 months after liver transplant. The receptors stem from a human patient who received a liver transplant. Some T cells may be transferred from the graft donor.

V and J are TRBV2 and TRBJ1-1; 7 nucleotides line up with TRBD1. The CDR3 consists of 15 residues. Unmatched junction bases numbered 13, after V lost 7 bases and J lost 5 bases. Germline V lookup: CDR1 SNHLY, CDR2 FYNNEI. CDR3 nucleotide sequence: TGTGCCAGCAAGGAAAGGACAGGAGGGCGTACTGAAGCTTTCTTT. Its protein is CASKERTGGRTEAFF. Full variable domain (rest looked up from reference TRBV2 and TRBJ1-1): EPEVTQTPSHQVTQMGQEVILRCVPISNHLYFYWYRQILGQKVEFLVSFYNNEISEKSEIFDDQFSVERPDGSNFTLKIRSTKLEDSAMYFCASKERTGGRTEAFFGQGTRLTVV.

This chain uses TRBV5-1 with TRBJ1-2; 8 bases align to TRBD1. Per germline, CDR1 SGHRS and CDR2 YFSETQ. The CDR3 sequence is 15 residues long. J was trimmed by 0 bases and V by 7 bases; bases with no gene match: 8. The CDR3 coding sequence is TGCGCCAGCGGCGGACAGGGACCAGCTAACTATGGCTACACCTTC. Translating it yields CASGGQGPANYGYTF.

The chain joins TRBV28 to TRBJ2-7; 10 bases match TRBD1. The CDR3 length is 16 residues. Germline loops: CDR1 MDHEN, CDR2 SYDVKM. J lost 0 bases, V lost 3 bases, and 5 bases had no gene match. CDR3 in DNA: TGTGCCAGCAGTTTGGGACAGGGGATCCGCTCCTACGAGCAGTACTTC. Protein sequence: CASSLGQGIRSYEQYF.

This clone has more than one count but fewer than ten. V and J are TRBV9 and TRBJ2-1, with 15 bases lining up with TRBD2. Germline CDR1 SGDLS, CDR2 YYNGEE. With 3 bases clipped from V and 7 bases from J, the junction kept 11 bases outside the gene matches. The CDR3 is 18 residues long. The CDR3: CASSAGTSGRRVGNEQFF. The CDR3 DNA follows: TGTGCCAGCAGCGCCGGGACTAGCGGGAGGAGAGTTGGTAATGAGCAGTTCTTC.

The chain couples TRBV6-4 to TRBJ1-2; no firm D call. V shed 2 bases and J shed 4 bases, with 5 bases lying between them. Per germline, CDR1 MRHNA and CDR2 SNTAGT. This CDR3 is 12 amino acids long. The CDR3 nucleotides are TGTGCCAGCAGTGACGGAGGCTATGGCTACACCTTC. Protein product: CASSDGGYGYTF.

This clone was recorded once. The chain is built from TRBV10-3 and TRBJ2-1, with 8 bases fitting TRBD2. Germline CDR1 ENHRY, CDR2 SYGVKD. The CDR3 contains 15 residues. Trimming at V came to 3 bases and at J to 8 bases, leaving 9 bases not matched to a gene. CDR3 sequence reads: CAISDQAGVGDEQFF. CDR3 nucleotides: TGTGCCATCAGTGATCAAGCGGGAGTTGGTGATGAGCAGTTCTTC.

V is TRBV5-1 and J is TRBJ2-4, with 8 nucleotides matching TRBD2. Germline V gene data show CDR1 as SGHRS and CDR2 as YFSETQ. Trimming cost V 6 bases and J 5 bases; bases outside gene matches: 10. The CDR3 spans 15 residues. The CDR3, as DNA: TGCGCCAGCACCCGTGAAGCGGGAGTCCAAAACATTCAGTACTTC. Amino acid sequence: CASTREAGVQNIQYF.

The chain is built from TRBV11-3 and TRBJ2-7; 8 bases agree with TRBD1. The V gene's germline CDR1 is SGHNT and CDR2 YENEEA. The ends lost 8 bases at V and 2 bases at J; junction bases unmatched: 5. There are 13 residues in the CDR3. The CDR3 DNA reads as TGTGCCAGCGAACGACAGGGGACCTACGAGCAGTACTTC. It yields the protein CASERQGTYEQYF. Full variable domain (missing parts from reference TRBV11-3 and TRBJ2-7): EAGVVQSPRYKIIEKKQPVAFWCNPISGHNTLYWYLQNLGQGPELLIRYENEEAVDDSQLPKDRFSAERLKGVDSTLKIQPAELGDSAVYLCASERQGTYEQYFGPGTRLTVT.

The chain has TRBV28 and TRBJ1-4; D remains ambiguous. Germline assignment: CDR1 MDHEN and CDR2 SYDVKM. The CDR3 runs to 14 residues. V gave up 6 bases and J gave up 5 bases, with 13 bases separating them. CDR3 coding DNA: TGTGCCAGCAGCTCGACGAACCTCAATGAAAAACTGTTTTTT. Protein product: CASSSTNLNEKLFF.

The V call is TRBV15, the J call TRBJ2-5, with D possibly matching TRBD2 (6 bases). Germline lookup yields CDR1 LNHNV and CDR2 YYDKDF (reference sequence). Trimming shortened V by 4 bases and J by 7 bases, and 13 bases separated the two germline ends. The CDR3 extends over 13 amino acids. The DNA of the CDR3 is TGTGCCACCAGCACCAGGAGGGACGGGACCCAGTACTTC. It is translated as CATSTRRDGTQYF.

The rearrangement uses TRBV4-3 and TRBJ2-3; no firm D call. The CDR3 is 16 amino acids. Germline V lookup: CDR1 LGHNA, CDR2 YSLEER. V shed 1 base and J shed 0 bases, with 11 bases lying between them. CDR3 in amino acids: CASSQGPSASTDTQYF. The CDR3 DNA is TGCGCCAGCAGCCAAGGCCCTAGTGCTAGCACAGATACGCAGTATTTT.

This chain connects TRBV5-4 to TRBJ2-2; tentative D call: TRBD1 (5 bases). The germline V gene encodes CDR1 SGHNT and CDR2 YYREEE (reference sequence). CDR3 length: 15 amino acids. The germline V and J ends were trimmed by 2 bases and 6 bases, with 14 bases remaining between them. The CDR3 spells CASSFWGLQAGELFF. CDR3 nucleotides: TGTGCCAGCAGCTTTTGGGGCTTACAGGCCGGGGAGCTGTTTTTT.

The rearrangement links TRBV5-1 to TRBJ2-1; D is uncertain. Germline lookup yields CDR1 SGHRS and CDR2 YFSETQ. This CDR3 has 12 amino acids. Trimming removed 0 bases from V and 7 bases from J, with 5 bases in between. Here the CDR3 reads CASSLDLNEQFF. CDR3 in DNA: TGCGCCAGCAGCTTGGATCTTAATGAGCAGTTCTTC. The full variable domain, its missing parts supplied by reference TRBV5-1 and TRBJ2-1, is KAGVTQTPRYLIKTRGQQVTLSCSPISGHRSVSWYQQTPGQGLQFLFEYFSETQRNKGNFPGRFSGRQFSNSRSEMNVSTLELGDSALYLCASSLDLNEQFFGPGTRLTVL.

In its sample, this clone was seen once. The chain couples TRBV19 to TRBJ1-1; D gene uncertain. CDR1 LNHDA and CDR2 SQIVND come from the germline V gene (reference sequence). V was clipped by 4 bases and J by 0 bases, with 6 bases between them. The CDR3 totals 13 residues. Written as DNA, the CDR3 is TGTGCCAGTAGTAGCTTCATGAACACTGAAGCTTTCTTT. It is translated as CASSSFMNTEAFF.

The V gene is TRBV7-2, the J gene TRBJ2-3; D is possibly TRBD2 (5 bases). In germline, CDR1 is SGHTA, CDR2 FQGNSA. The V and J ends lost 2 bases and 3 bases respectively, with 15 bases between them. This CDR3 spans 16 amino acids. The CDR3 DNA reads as TGTGCCAGCAGCTTAAGGATAGCGCTGGAAACAGATACGCAGTATTTT. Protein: CASSLRIALETDTQYF.

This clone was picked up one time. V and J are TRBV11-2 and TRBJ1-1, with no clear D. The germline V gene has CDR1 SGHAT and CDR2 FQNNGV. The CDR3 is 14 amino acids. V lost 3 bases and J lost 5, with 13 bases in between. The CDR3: CASSFTETRTEAFF. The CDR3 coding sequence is TGTGCCAGCAGCTTTACAGAGACACGTACTGAAGCTTTCTTT.

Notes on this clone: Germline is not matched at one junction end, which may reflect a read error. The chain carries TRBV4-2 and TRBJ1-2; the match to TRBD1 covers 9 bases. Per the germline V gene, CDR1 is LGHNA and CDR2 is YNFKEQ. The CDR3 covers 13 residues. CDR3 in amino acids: CASSHSGTGTISF. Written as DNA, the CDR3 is TGTGCCAGCAGTCATTCCGGGACAGGGACGATCTCCTTC.

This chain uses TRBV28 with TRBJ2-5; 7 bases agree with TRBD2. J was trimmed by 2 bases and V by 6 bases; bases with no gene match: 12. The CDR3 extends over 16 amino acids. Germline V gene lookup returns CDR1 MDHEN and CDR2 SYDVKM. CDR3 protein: CASSPALAAIQETQYF. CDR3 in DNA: TGTGCCAGCAGCCCGGCTCTAGCGGCGATTCAAGAGACCCAGTACTTC.

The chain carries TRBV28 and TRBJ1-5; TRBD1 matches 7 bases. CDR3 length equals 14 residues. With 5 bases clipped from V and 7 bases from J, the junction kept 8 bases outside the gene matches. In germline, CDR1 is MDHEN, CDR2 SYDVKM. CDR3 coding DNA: TGTGCCAGCAGTCAGACAGGGACGAACCAGCCCCAGCATTTT. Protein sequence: CASSQTGTNQPQHF. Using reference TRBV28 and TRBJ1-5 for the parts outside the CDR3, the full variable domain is DVKVTQSSRYLVKRTGEKVFLECVQDMDHENMFWYRQDPGLGLRLIYFSYDVKMKEKGDIPEGYSVSREKKERFSLILESASTNQTSMYLCASSQTGTNQPQHFGDGTRLSIL.

The chain's CDR3 is CASSLLGRSNTGELFF. CDR3 in DNA: TGCGCCAGCAGCTTGCTCGGGAGGTCGAACACCGGGGAGCTGTTTTTT. The gene calls are TRBV5-1 and TRBJ2-2; 7 nucleotides match TRBD2. The CDR3 sequence is 16 residues long. V dropped 1 base and J dropped 0; count of bases not matched to a gene: 3. Per the germline V gene, CDR1 is SGHRS and CDR2 is YFSETQ. The variable domain in full, completed from reference TRBV5-1 and TRBJ2-2, reads KAGVTQTPRYLIKTRGQQVTLSCSPISGHRSVSWYQQTPGQGLQFLFEYFSETQRNKGNFPGRFSGRQFSNSRSEMNVSTLELGDSALYLCASSLLGRSNTGELFFGEGSRLTVL.

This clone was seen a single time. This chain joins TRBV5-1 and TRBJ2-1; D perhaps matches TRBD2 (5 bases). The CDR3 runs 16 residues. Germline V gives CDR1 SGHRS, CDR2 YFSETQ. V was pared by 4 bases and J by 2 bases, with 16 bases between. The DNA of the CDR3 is TGCGCCAGCAGCCGTCAACCTGAGAGGGCCTACAATGAGCAGTTCTTC. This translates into CASSRQPERAYNEQFF. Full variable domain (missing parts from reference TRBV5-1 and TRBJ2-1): KAGVTQTPRYLIKTRGQQVTLSCSPISGHRSVSWYQQTPGQGLQFLFEYFSETQRNKGNFPGRFSGRQFSNSRSEMNVSTLELGDSALYLCASSRQPERAYNEQFFGPGTRLTVL.

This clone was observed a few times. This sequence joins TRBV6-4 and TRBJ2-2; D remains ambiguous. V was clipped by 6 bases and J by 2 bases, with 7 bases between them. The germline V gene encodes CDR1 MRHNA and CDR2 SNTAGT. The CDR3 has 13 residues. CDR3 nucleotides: TGTGCCAGCAGACCGCAAAACACCGGGGAGCTGTTTTTT. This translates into CASRPQNTGELFF.

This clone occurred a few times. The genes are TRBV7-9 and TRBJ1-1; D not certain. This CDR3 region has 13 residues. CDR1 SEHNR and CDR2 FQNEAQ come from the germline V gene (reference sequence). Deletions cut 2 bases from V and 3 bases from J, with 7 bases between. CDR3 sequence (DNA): TGTGCCAGCAGCTTATTATCTGACACTGAAGCTTTCTTT. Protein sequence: CASSLLSDTEAFF.